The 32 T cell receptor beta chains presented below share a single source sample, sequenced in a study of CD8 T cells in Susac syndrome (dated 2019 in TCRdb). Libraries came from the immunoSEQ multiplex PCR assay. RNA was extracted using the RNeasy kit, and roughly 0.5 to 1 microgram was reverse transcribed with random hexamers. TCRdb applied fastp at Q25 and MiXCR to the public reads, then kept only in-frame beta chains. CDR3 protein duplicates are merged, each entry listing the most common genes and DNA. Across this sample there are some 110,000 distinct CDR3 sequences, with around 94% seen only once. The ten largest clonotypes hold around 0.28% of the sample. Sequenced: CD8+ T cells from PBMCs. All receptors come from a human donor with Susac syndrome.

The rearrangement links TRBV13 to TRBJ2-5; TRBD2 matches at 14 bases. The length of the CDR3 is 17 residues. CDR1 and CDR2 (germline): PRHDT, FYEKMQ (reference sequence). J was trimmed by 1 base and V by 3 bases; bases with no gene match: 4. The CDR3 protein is CASSFGLAGGTQETQYF. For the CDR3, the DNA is TGTGCCAGCAGCTTCGGACTAGCGGGGGGTACCCAAGAGACCCAGTACTTC. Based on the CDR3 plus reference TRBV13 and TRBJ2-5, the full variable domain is AAGVIQSPRHLIKEKRETATLKCYPIPRHDTVYWYQQGPGQDPQFLISFYEKMQSDKGSIPDRFSAQQFSDYHSELNMSSLELGDSALYFCASSFGLAGGTQETQYFGPGTRLLVL.

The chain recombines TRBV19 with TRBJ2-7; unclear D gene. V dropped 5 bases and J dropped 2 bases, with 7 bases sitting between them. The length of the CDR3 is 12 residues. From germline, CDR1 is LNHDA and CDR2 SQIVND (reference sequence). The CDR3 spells CASSHTAYEQYF. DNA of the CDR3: TGTGCCAGTAGTCACACGGCCTACGAGCAGTACTTC.

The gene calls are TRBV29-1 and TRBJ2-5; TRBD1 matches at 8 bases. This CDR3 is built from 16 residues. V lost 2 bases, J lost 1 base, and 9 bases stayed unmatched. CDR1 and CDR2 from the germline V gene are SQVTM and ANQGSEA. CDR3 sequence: CSVELQGDTFQETQYF. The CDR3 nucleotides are TGCAGCGTTGAACTACAGGGGGACACCTTCCAAGAGACCCAGTACTTC. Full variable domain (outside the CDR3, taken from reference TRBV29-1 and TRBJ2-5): SAVISQKPSRDICQRGTSLTIQCQVDSQVTMMFWYRQQPGQSLTLIATANQGSEATYESGFVIDKFPISRPNLTFSTLTVSNMSPEDSSIYLCSVELQGDTFQETQYFGPGTRLLVL.

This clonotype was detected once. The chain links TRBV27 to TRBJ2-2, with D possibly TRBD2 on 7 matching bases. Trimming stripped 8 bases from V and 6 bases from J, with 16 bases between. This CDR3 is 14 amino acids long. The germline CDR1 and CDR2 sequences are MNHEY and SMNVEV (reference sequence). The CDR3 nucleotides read TGTGCCAGCGGGGGGGGGCGAGAACCCGGGGAGCTGTTTTTT. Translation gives CASGGGREPGELFF.

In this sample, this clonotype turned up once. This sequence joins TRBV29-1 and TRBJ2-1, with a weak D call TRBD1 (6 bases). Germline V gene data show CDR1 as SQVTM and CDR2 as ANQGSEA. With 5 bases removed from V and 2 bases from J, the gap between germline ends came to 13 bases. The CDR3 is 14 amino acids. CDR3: CSVSQGKTYNEQFF. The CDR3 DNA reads TGCAGCGTTTCGCAGGGGAAAACCTACAATGAGCAGTTCTTC.

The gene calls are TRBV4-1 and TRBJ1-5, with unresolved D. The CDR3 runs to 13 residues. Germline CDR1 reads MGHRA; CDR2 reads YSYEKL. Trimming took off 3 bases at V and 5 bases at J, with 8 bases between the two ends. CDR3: CASSQGGDQPQHF. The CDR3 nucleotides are TGCGCCAGCAGCCAGGGTGGGGATCAGCCCCAGCATTTT.

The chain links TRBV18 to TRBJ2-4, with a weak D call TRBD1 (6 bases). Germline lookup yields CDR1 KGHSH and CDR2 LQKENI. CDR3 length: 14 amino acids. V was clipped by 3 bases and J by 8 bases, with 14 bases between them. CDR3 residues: CASSPSSEGDIQYF. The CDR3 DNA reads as TGTGCCAGCTCACCTTCGTCTGAGGGGGACATTCAGTACTTC. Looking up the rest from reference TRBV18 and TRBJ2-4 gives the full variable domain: NAGVMQNPRHLVRRRGQEARLRCSPMKGHSHVYWYRQLPEEGLKFMVYLQKENIIDESGMPKERFSAEFPKEGPSILRIQQVVRGDSAAYFCASSPSSEGDIQYFGAGTRLSVL.

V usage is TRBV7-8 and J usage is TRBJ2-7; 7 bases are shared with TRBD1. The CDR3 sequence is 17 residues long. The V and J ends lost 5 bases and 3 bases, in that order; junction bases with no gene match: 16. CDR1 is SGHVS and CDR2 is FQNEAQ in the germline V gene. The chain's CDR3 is CASSLYRMGQSVYEQYF. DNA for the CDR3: TGTGCCAGCAGCCTCTACCGGATGGGACAGTCGGTCTACGAGCAGTACTTC.

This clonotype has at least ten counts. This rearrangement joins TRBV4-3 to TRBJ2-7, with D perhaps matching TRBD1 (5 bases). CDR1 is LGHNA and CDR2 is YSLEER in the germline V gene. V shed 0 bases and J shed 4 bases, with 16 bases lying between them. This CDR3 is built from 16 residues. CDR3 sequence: CASSQDLLQGSYEQYF. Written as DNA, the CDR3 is TGCGCCAGCAGCCAAGATCTTTTGCAGGGATCGTACGAGCAGTACTTC.

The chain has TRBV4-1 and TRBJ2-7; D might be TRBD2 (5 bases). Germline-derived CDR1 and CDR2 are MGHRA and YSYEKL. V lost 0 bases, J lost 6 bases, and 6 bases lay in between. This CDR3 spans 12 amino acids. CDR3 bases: TGCGCCAGCAGCCAAGATGAGGGCGAGCAGTACTTC. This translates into CASSQDEGEQYF.

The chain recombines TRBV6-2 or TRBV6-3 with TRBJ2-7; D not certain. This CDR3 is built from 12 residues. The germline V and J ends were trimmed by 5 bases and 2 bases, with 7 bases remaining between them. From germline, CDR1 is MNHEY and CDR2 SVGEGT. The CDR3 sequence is CASSPSPYEQYF. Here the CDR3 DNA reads TGTGCCAGCAGTCCCTCTCCCTACGAGCAGTACTTC.

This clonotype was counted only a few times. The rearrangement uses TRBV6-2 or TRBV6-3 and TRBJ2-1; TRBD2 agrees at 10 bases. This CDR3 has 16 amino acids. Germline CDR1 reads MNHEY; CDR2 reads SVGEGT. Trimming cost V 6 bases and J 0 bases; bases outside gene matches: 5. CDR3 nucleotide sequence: TGTGCCAGCAGGTCACAGCGGGGGGGCTCCTACAATGAGCAGTTCTTC. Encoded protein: CASRSQRGGSYNEQFF.

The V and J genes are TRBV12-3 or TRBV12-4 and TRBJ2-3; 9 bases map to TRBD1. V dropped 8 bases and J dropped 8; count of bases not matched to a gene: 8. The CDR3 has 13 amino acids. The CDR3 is CASDGQGFGTQYF. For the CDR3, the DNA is TGTGCCAGCGATGGACAGGGGTTTGGTACGCAGTATTTT.

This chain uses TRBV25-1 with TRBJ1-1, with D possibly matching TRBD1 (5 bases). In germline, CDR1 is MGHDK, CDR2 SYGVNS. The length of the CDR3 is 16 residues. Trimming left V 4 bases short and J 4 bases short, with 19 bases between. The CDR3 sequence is CASSVRDQGGGTEAFF. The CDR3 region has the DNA TGTGCCAGCAGTGTCCGGGACCAGGGAGGCGGCACTGAAGCTTTCTTT.

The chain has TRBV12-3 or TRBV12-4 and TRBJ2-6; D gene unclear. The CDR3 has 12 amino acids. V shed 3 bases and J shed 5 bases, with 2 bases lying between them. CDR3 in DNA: TGTGCCAGCAGTTTCCGGGCCAACGTCCTGACTTTC. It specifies CASSFRANVLTF.

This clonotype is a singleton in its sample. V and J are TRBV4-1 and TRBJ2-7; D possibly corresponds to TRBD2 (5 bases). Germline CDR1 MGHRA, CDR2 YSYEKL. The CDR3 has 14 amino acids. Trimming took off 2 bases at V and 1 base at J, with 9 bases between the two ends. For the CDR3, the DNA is TGCGCCAGCAGCCAAATTCGGGATTCCTACGAGCAGTACTTC. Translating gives CASSQIRDSYEQYF.

CDR3 sequence: CASSVGQGYTF. The CDR3 DNA reads TGTGCCAGCAGCGTCGGACAGGGTTACACCTTC. The chain has TRBV25-1 and TRBJ1-2, with TRBD1 identical over 8 bases. The CDR3 has 11 residues. V lost 6 bases, J lost 11 bases, and 5 bases stayed unmatched. Germline CDR1 and CDR2: MGHDK and SYGVNS.

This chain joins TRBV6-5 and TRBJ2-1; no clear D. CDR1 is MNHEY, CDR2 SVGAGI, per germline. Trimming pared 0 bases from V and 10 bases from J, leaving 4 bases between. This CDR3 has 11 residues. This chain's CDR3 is CASSYSGEQFF. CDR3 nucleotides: TGTGCCAGCAGTTACTCCGGGGAGCAGTTCTTC.

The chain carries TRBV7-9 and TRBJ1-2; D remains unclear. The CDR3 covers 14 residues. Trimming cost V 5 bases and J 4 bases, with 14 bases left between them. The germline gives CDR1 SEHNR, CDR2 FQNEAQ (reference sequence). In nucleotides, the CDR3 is TGTGCCAGCAGCCCCAGAGGGCCAGGCTATGGCTACACCTTC. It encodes CASSPRGPGYGYTF.

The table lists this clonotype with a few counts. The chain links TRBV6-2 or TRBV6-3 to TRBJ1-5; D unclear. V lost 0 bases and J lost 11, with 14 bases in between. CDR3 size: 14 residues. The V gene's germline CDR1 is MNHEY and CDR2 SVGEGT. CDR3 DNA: TGTGCCAGCAGTTACTCGTGGGTTTATAGTGCCCAGCATTTT. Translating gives CASSYSWVYSAQHF.

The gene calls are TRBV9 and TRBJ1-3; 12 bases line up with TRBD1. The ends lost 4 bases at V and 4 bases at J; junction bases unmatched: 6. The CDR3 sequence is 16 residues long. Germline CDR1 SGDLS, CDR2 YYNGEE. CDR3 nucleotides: TGTGCCAGCAGCTCGGGACAGGGGGCAGTCGGAAACACCATATATTTT. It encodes CASSSGQGAVGNTIYF.

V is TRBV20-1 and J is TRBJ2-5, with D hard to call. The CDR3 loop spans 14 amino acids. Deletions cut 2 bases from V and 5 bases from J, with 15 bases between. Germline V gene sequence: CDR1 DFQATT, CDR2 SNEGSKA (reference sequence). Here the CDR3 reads CSARLLSMRETQYF. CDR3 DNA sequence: TGCAGTGCTAGATTACTCTCGATGCGGGAGACCCAGTACTTC.

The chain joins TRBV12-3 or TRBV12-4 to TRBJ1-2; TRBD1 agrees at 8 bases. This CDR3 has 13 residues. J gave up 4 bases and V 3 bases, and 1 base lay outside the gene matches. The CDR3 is CASSLGQAYGYTF. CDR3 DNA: TGTGCCAGCAGTTTGGGACAGGCCTATGGCTACACCTTC.

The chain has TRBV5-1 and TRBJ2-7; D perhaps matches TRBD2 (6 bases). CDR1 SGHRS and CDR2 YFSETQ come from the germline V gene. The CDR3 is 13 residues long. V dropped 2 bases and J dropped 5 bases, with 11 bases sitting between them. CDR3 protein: CASSLTGVHEQYF. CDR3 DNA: TGCGCCAGCAGCTTAACGGGGGTCCACGAGCAGTACTTC. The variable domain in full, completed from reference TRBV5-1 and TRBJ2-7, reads KAGVTQTPRYLIKTRGQQVTLSCSPISGHRSVSWYQQTPGQGLQFLFEYFSETQRNKGNFPGRFSGRQFSNSRSEMNVSTLELGDSALYLCASSLTGVHEQYFGPGTRLTVT.

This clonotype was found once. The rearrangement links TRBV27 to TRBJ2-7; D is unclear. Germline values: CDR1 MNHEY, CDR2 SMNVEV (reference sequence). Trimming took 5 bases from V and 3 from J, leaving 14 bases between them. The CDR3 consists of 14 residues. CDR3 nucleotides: TGTGCCAGCAGTCCGAGACCTCTGGGCTACGAGCAGTACTTC. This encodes CASSPRPLGYEQYF.

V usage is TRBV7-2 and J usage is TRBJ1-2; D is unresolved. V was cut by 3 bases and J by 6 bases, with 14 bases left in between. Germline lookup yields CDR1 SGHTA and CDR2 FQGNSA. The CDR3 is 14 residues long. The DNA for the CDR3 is TGTGCCAGCAGCTTTGGATCTTTGGGGAATGGCTACACCTTC. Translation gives CASSFGSLGNGYTF.

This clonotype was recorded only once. The CDR3 spells CASGLVYQTAEAFF. Here the CDR3 DNA reads TGTGCTAGTGGTTTGGTATATCAGACAGCTGAAGCTTTCTTT. This chain uses TRBV12-5 with TRBJ1-1, with a possible D match to TRBD1 (5 bases). This CDR3 has 14 residues. Germline lookup yields CDR1 LGHNT and CDR2 FRNRAP. V was shortened by 0 bases and J by 6 bases, with 11 bases between the two germline ends.

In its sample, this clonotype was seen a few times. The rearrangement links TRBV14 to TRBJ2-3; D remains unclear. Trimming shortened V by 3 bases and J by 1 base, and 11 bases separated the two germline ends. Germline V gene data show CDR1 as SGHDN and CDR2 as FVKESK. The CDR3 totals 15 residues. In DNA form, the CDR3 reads TGTGCCAGCAGCCAGGGCCCACCCGGCACAGATACGCAGTATTTT. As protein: CASSQGPPGTDTQYF.

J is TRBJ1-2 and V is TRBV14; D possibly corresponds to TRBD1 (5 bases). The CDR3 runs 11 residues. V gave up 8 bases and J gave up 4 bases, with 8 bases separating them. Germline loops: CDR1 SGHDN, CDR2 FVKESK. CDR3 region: CASGALYGYTF. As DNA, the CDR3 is TGTGCCAGCGGGGCCCTCTATGGCTACACCTTC.

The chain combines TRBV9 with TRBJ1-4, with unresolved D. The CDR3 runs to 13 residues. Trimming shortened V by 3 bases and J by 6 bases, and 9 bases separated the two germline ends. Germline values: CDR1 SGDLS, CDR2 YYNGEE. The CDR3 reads CASSGQMDEKLFF. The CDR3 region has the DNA TGTGCCAGCAGCGGGCAGATGGATGAAAAACTGTTTTTT.

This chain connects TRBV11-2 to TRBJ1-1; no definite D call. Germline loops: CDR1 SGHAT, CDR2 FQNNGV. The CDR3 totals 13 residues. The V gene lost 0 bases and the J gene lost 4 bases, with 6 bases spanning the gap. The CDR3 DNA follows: TGTGCCAGCAGCTTAGATTTGGGCACTGAAGCTTTCTTT. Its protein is CASSLDLGTEAFF.

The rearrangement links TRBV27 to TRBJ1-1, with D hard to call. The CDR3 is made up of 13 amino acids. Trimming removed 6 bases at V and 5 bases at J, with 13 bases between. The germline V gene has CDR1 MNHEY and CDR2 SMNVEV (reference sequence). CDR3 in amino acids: CASRDPGPTEAFF. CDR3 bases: TGTGCCAGCAGAGATCCGGGTCCGACTGAAGCTTTCTTT.